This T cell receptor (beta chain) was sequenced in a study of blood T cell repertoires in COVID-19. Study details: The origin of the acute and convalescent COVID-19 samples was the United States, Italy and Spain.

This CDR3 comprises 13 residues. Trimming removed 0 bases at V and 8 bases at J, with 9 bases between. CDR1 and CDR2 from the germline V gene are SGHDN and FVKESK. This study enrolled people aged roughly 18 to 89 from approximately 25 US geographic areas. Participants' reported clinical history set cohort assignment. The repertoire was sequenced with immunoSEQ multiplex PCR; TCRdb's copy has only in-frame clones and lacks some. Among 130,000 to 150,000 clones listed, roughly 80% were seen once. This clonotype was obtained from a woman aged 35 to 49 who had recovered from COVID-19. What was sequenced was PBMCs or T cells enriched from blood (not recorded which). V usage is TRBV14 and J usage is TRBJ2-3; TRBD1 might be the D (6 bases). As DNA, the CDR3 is TGTGCCAGCAGCCAAGAAAGGGGGACTACGCAGTATTTT. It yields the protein CASSQERGTTQYF.